Presented here are 2 T cell receptor beta chains from one specimen sequenced in a study of blood T cell repertoires in COVID-19. Clones were read by immunoSEQ multiplex PCR, and TCRdb kept only the in-frame ones, dropping some. The sample carries about 110,000 clones, about 80% recorded once. The sequencing input was peripheral blood. Receptors originate from a woman between 45 and 60 years old with acute or convalescent COVID-19.

This sequence joins TRBV10-2 and TRBJ1-1; D is unclear. The CDR3 totals 13 residues. Trimming shortened V by 6 bases and J by 2 bases, and 10 bases separated the two germline ends. Germline V gene lookup returns CDR1 WSHSY and CDR2 SAAADI. This chain's CDR3 is CASSVQLNTEAFF. The DNA of the CDR3 is TGCGCCAGCAGCGTACAGCTAAACACTGAAGCTTTCTTT.

The DNA of the CDR3 is TGTGCCAGCAGCTTAACGGCCAGGGCAGTTAATGAAAAACTGTTTTTT. It translates to CASSLTARAVNEKLFF. The rearrangement joins TRBV7-8 to TRBJ1-4, with D possibly matching TRBD1 (5 bases). This CDR3 is 16 amino acids long. Germline-derived CDR1 and CDR2 are SGHVS and FQNEAQ. Trimming shortened V by 2 bases and J by 4 bases, and 14 bases separated the two germline ends.